Sequencing of this T cell receptor (beta chain) was carried out in a study of post-analysis software for immune sequencing data. Study-wide results and caveats: Several TRBV segments, TRBV5-6, TRBV5-1 and TRBV20-1 among them, were found more frequent in patients than controls.

Built from TCR beta cDNA, the libraries had unique molecular identifiers in them. MiXCR, applied by TCRdb to the PCR reads, yields one record per CDR3 protein. The sample carries some 690,000 distinct CDR3 sequences, just under 30% recorded once. The V gene's germline CDR1 is SGDLS and CDR2 YYNGEE. There are 16 residues in the CDR3. On this clonotype: What it recognizes is unknown. Sequence at one end of the junction differs from germline and may be a read error.

The V and J genes are TRBV9 and TRBJ1-2; possible D gene TRBD1, 5 bases. The origin of this receptor is a girl aged 10-17 years with multiple sclerosis. Sequenced material: blood. CDR3 in DNA: TGTGCCAGCAGCGCTCAGCCGGGACGGATACAATATGACTACACCTTC. This sequence encodes CASSAQPGRIQYDYTF.